The present entry profiles one T cell receptor beta chain with its context. Both 60 Vbeta primers and 13 Jbeta primers went into the PCR. Clones were read by immunoSEQ multiplex PCR, and TCRdb kept only the in-frame ones, dropping some. The data hold around 150,000 clones, with about 82% observed a single time. This entry is derived from a study of cytomegalovirus exposure and HLA in healthy donors. The origin of this receptor is a man aged 25-40 years in good health. The sequenced material came from PBMCs.

In DNA form, the CDR3 reads TGTGCCAGTACCCCGGACAGTAATAGCAATCAGCCCCAGCATTTT. Protein: CASTPDSNSNQPQHF. The rearrangement uses TRBV19 and TRBJ1-5, with D possibly being TRBD1 (6 bases). Deletions cut 7 bases from V and 0 bases from J, with 13 bases between. This CDR3 contains 15 residues. CDR1 is LNHDA and CDR2 is SQIVND in the germline V gene (reference sequence).